This record covers a single TCR beta chain. Random hexamers were used to reverse transcribe roughly 0.45 to 1 ug of RNA. TCRdb processed the immunoSEQ multiplex PCR reads anew with MiXCR; each CDR3 protein has one entry. Here the sample spans some 400,000 distinct CDR3 sequences, roughly 85% being singletons. This CDR3 spans 14 amino acids. The junction had 4 bases not matched to a gene; V was cut back by 5 bases and J by 1 base. Germline CDR1 is SGHAT and CDR2 is FQNNGV. This sample is drawn from a study of CD8 T cells in Susac syndrome. The chain combines TRBV11-2 with TRBJ1-1, with TRBD1 matching over 7 bases. Sequencing was done on a sample of CD8+ T cells from PBMCs. The clonotype comes from a human donor with multiple sclerosis. The CDR3: CASSGAGGNTEAFF. Here the CDR3 DNA reads TGTGCCAGCAGCGGGGCAGGGGGGAACACTGAAGCTTTCTTT.